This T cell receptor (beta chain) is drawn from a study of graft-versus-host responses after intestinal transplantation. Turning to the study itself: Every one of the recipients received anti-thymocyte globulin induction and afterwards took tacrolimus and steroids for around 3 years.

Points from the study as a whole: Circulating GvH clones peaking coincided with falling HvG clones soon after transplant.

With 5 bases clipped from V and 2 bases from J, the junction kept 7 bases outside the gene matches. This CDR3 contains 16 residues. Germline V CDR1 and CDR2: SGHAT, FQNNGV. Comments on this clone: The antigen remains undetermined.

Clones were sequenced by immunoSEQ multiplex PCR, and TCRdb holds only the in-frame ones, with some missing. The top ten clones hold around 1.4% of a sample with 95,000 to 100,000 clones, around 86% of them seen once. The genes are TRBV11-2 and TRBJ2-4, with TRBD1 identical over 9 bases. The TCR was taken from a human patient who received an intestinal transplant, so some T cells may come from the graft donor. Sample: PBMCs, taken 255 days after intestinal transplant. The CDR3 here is CASSRDRGRPKNIQYF. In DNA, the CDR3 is TGTGCCAGCAGCCGTGACAGGGGGAGGCCCAAAAACATTCAGTACTTC.